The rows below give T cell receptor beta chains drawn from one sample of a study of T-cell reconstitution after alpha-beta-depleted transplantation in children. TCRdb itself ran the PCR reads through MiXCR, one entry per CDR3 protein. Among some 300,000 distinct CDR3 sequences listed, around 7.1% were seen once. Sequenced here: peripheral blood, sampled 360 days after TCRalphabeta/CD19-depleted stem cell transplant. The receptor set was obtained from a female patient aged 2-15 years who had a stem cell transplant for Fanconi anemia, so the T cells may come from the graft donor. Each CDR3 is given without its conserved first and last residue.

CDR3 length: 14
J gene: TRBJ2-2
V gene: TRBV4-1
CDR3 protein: ASSQAAGGPTGELF

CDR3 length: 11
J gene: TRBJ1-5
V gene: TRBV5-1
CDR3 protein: ASSLAQGQPQH

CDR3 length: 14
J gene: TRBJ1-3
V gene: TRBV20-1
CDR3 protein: SARDAQVFSGNTIY

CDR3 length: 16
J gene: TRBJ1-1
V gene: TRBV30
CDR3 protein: AWSGINVRTGDNTEAF

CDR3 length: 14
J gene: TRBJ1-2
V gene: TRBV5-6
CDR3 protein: ASSLEFRGANYGYT

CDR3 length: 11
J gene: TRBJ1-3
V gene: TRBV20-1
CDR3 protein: SASSLGRNTIY

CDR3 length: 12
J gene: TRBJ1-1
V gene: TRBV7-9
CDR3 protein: ASSFPAPNTEAF

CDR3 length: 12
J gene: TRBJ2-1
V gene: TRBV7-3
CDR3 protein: ASSLRGLGDEQF

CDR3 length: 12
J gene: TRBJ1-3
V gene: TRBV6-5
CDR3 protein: ASSYSMRGNTIY

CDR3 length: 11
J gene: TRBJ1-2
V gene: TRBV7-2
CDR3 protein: ASSLVQNYGYT

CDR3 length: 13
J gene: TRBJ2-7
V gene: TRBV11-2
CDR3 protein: ASSLELTSPYEQY

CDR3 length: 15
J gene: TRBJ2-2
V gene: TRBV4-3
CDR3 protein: ASSQDALTGRTGELF

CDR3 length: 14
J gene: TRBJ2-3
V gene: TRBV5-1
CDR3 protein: ASSGVTSGGGDTQY

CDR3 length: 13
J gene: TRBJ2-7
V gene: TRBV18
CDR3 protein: ASSPRAGDSLEQY

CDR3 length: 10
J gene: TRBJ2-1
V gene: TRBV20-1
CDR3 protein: SGAGGPNEQF

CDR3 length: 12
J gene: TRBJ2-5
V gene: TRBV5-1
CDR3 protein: ASSLAGQGATQY

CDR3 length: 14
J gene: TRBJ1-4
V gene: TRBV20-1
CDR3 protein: SARVPGGATNEKLF

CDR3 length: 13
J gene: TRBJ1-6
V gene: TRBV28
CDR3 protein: ASSLGRALNSPLH

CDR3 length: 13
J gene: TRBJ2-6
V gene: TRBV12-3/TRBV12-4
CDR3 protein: ACGLAGVGANVLT

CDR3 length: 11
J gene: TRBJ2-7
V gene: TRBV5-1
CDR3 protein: ASSLLSSYEQY

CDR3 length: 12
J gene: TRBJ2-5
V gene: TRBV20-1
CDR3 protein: SARDSRGFETQY

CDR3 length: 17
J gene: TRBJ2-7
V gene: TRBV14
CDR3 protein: ASSQEWGLALIGSYEQY

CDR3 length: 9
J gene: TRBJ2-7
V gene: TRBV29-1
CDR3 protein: SVRQGSEQY

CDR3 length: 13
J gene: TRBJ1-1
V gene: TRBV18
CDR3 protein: ASSPPSFRNTEAF

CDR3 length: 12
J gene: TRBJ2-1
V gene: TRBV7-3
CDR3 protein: ASSLSGRNNEQF

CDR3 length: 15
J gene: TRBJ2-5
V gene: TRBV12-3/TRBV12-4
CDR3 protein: ASSLARRLAVEETQY

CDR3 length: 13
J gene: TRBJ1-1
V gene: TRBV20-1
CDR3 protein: SAKTGRKANTEAF